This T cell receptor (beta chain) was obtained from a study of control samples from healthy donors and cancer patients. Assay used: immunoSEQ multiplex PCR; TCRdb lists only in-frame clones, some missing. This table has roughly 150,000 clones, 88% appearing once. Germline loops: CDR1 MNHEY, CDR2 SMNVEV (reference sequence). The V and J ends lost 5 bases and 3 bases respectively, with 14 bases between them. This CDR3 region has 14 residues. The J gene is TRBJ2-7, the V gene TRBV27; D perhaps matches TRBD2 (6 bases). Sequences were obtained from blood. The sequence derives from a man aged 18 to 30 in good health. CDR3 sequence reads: CASSLTGVGYEQYF. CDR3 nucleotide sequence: TGTGCCAGCAGTCTAACGGGGGTGGGCTACGAGCAGTACTTC.